The T cell receptor (beta chain) described here comes from a study of T cell changes during pregnancy in multiple sclerosis. This table comes from immunoSEQ multiplex PCR, and its TCRdb copy is limited to in-frame clones, with some not included. The sample includes some 97,000 clones, approximately 90% seen only once; the top ten take less than 2.5%. This clone was seen only once. Trimming at V came to 0 bases and at J to 6 bases, leaving 7 bases not matched to a gene. This CDR3 contains 16 residues. The germline V gene has CDR1 SGHRS and CDR2 YFSETQ. The input for sequencing was peripheral blood, taken after pregnancy. This sequence joins TRBV5-1 and TRBJ2-3, with 10 bases that match TRBD1. This clonotype originated in a female donor with multiple sclerosis, enrolled in a pregnancy study. The CDR3 coding sequence is TGCGCCAGCAGCTTGGGACAGGGGGCCCCCAGGGATACGCAGTATTTT. It codes for CASSLGQGAPRDTQYF.